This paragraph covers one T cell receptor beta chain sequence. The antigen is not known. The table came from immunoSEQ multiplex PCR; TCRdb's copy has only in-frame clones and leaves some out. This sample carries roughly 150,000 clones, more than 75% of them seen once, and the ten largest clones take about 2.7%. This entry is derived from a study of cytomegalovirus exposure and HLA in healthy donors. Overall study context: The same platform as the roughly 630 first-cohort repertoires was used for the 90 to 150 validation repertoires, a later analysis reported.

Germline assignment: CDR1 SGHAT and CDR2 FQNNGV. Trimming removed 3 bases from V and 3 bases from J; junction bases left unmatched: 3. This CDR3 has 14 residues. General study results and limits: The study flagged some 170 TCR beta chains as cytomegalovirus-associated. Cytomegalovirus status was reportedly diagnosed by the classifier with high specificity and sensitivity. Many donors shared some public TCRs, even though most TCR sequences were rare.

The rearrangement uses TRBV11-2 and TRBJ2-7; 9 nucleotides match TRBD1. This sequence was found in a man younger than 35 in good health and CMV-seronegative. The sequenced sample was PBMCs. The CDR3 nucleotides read TGTGCCAGCAGCTTGGGACAGGGAGGCTACGAGCAGTACGTC. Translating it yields CASSLGQGGYEQYV.